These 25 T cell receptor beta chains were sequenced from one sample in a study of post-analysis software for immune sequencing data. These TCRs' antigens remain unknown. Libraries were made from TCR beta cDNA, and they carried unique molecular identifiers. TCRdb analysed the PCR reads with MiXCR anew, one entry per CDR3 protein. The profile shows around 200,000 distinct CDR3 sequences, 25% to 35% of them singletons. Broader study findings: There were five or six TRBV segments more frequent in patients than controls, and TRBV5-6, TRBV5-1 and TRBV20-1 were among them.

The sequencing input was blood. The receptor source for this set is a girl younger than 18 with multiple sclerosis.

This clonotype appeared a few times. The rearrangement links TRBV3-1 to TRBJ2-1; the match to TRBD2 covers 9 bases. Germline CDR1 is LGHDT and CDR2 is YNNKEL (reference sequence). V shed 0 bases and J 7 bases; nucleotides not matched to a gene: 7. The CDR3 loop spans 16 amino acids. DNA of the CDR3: TGTGCCAGCAGCCAAGATGGGGGACTAGCACAAAATGAGCAGTTCTTC. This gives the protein CASSQDGGLAQNEQFF.

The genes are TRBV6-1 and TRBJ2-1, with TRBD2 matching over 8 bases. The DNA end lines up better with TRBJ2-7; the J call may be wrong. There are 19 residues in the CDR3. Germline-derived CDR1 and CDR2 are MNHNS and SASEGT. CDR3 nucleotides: TGTGCCAGCAGCTCCAAGCTAGCGGGCGGATCCAGCTCCTACAATGAGCAGTACTTC. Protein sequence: CASSSKLAGGSSSYNEQYF.

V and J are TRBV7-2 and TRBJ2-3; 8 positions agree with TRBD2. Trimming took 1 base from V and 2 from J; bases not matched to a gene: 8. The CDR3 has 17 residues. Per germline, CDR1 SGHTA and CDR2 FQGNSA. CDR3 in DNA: TGTGCCAGCAGCTTAGGGATTAGCGGGATCATCACAGATACGCAGTATTTT. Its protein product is CASSLGISGIITDTQYF.

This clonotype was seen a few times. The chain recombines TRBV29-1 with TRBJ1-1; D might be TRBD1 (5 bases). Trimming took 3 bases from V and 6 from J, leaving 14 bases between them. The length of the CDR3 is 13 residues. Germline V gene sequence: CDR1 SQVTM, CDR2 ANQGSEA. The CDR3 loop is CSVESGGWPEAFF. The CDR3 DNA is TGCAGCGTTGAGTCGGGGGGATGGCCTGAAGCTTTCTTT.

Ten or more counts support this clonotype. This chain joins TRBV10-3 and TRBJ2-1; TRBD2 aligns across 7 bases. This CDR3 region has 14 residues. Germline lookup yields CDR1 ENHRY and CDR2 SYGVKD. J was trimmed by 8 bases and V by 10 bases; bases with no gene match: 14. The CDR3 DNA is TGTGCCACCCTAAATCGGCGGGAGAGCGATGAGCAGTTCTTC. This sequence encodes CATLNRRESDEQFF.

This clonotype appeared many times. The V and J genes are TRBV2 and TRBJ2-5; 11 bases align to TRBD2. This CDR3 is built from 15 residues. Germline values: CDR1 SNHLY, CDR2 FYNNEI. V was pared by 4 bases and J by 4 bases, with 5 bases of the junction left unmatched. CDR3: CASSAQTSGGETQYF. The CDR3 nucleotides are TGTGCCAGCAGTGCTCAAACTAGCGGGGGAGAGACCCAGTACTTC.

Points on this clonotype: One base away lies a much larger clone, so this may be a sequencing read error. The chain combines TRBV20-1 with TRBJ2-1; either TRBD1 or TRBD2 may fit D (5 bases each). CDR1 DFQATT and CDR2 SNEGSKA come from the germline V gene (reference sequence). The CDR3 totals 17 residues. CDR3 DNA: TGCAGTGCCCACTATAGTGTAGGGGCTAGCTCCTACAATGAGCAGTTGTTC. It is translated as CSAHYSVGASSYNEQLF.

The CDR3 coding sequence is TGTGCCAGCTGCCATTCCGGGACTAGCATCGGGGGAGAGACCCAGTACTTC. This sequence encodes CASCHSGTSIGGETQYF. This chain links TRBV5-6 with TRBJ2-5; 9 bases are a match to TRBD2. Germline assignment: CDR1 SGHDT and CDR2 YYEEEE. V lost 7 bases to trimming and J lost 4 bases; unmatched junction nucleotides: 17. The CDR3 has 17 amino acids.

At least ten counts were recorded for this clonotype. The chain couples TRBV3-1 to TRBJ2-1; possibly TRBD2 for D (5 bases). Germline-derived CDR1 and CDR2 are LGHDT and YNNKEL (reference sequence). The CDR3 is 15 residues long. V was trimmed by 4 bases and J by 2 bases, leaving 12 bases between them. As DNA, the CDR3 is TGTGCCAGCAGCCCATACAGCGGAGCCTACAATGAGCAGTTCTTC. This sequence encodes CASSPYSGAYNEQFF.

CDR3 coding DNA: TGCAGGGGACTGAGCCAGAATGTTGAAGCTTTCTTT. Its protein is CRGLSQNVEAFF. The chain employs TRBV20-1 and TRBJ1-1; maybe TRBD1 (5 bases). This CDR3 is built from 12 residues. Germline-derived CDR1 and CDR2 are DFQATT and SNEGSKA (reference sequence).

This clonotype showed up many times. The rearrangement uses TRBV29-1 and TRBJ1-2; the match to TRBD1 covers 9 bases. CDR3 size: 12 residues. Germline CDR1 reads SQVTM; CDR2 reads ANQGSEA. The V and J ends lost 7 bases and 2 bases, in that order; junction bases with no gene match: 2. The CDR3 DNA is TGCAGCGCGGGACAGGGAAACTATGGCTACACCTTC. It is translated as CSAGQGNYGYTF.

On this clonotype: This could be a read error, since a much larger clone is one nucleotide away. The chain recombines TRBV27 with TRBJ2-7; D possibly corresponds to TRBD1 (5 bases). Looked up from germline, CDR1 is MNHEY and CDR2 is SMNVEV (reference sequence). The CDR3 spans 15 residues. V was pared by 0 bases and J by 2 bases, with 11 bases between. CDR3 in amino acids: CASSLSCRETYEQYF. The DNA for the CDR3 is TGTGCCAGCAGTTTATCGTGCAGGGAAACCTACGAGCAGTACTTC.

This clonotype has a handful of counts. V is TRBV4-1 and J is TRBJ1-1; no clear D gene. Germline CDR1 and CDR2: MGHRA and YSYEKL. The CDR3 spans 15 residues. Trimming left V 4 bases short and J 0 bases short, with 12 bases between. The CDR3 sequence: CASSRQSRMNTEAFF. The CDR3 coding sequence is TGCGCCAGCAGCCGCCAGTCCAGGATGAACACTGAAGCTTTCTTT.

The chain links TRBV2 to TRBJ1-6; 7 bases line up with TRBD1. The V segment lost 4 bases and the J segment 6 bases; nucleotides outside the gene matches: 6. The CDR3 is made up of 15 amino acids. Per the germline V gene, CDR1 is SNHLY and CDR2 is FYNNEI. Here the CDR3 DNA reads TGTGCCAGCAGTGGGACCAGGGGGGCTAATTCACCCCTCCACTTT. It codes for CASSGTRGANSPLHF.

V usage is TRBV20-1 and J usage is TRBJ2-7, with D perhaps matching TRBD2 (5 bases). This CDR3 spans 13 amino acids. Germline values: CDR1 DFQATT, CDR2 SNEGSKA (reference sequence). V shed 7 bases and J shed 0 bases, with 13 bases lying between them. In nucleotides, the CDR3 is TGCAGTGTCCCGGACTGGAGCTCCTACGAGCAGTACTTC. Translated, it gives CSVPDWSSYEQYF.

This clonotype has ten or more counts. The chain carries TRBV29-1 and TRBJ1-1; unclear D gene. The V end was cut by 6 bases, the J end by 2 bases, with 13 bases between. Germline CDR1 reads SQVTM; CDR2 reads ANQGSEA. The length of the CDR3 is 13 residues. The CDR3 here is CSVPPDSNTEAFF. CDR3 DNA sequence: TGCAGCGTGCCACCGGATTCCAACACTGAAGCTTTCTTT.

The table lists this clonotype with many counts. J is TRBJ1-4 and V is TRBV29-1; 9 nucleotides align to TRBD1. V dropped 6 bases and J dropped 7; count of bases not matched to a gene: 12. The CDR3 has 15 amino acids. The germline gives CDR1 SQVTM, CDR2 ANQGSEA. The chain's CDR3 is CSVTGTGTRGEKLFF. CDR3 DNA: TGCAGCGTGACAGGGACAGGGACGAGGGGTGAAAAACTGTTTTTT. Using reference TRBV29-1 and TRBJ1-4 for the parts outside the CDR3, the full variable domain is SAVISQKPSRDICQRGTSLTIQCQVDSQVTMMFWYRQQPGQSLTLIATANQGSEATYESGFVIDKFPISRPNLTFSTLTVSNMSPEDSSIYLCSVTGTGTRGEKLFFGSGTQLSVL.

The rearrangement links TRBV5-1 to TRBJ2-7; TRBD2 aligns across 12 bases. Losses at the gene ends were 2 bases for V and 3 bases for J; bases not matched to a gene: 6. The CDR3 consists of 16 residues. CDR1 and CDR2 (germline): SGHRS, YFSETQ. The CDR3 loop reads CASSLGTSGLLYEQYF. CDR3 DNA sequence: TGCGCCAGCAGCTTAGGGACTAGCGGGCTTCTCTACGAGCAGTACTTC.

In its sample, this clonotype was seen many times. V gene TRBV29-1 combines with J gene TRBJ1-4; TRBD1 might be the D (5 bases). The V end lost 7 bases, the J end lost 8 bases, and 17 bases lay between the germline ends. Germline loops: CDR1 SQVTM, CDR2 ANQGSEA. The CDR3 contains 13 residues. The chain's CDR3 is CSARRDPGEKLFF. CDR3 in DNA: TGCAGCGCCCGTAGGGACCCGGGGGAAAAACTGTTTTTT.

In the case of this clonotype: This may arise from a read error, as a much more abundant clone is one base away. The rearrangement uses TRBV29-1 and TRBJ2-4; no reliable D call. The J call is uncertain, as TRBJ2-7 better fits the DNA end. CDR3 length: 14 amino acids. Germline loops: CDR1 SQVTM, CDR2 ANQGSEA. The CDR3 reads CSVVERGPPHEQYF. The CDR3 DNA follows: TGCAGCGTCGTAGAACGAGGTCCTCCCCACGAGCAGTACTTC.

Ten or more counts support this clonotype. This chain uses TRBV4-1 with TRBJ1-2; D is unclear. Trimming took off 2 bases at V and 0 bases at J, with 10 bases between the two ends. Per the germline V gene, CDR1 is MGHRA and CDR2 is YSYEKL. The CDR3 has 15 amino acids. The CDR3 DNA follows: TGCGCCAGCAGCCAATCCCGGTTTACTAACTATGGCTACACCTTC. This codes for CASSQSRFTNYGYTF.

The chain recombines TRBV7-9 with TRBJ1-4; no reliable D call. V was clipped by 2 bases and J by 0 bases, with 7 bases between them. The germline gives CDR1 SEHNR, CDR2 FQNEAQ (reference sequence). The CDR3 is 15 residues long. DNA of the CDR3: TGTGCCAGCAGCTTAAGTACCACAACTAATGAAAAACTGTTTTTT. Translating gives CASSLSTTTNEKLFF.

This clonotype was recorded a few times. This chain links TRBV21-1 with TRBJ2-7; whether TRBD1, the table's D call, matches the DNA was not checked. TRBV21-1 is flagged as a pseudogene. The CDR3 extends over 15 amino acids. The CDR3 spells CASSKAAPDVYEQYF. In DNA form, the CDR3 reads TGTGCCAGCAGCAAAGCGGCCCCCGATGTCTACGAGCAGTACTTC.

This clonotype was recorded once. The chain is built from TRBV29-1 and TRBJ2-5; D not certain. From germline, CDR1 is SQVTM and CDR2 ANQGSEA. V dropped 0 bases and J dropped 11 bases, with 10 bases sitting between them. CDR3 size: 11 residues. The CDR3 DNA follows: TGCAGCGTTGAAGATCCGCAGGAGCAGTACTTC. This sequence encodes CSVEDPQEQYF. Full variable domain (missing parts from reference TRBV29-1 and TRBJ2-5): SAVISQKPSRDICQRGTSLTIQCQVDSQVTMMFWYRQQPGQSLTLIATANQGSEATYESGFVIDKFPISRPNLTFSTLTVSNMSPEDSSIYLCSVEDPQEQYFGPGTRLLVL.

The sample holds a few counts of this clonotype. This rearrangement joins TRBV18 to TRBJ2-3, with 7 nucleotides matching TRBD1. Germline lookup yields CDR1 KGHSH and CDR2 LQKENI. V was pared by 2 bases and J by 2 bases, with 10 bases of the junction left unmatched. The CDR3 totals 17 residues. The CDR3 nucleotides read TGTGCCAGCTCACCAGCAAACAGGGGTCCTTACACAGATACGCAGTATTTT. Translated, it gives CASSPANRGPYTDTQYF.